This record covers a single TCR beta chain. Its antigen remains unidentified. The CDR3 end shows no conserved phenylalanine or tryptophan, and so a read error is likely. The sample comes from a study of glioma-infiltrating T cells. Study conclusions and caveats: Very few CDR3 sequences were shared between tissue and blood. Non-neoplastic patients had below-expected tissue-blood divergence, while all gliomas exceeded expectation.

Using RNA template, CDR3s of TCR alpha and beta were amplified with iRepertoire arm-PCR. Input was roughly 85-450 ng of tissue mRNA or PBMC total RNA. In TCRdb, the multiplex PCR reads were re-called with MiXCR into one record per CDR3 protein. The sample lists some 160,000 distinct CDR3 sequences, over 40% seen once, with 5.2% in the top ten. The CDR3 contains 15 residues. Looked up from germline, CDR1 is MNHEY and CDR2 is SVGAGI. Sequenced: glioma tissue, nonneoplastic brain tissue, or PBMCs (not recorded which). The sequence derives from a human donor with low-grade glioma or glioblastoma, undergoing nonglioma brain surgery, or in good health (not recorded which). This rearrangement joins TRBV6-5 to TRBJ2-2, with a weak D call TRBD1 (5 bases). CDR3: CASIYSATGTGELFL. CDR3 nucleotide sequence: TGTGCCAGCATTTACTCGGCTACAGGAACCGGGGAGCTGTTTCTT.